The next 7 T cell receptor beta chains were all read from a single sample in a study of response to subunit inactivated influenza vaccine. TCRdb reprocessed the RT-PCR reads via MiXCR and lists one record per CDR3 protein. The sample yields more than 450,000 distinct CDR3 sequences, about 12% seen once. The sequencing here drew on PBMCs from blood, taken on the day of vaccination. The receptors here all came from a man between 50 and 59 years old who received an inactivated influenza vaccine.

The V gene is TRBV3-1, the J gene TRBJ2-7, with 8 bases that match TRBD2. From germline, CDR1 is LGHDT and CDR2 YNNKEL (reference sequence). The CDR3 sequence is 13 residues long. Losses at the gene ends were 3 bases for V and 3 bases for J; bases not matched to a gene: 1. The CDR3 sequence: CASSQRGVYEQYF. CDR3 in DNA: TGTGCCAGCAGCCAGCGGGGGGTCTACGAGCAGTACTTC.

This clonotype was seen many times. V gene TRBV12-3 or TRBV12-4 combines with J gene TRBJ2-5; 10 nucleotides line up with TRBD1. There are 14 residues in the CDR3. V was pared by 5 bases and J by 2 bases, with 2 bases of the junction left unmatched. This chain's CDR3 is CASSRGQGQETQYF. In DNA form, the CDR3 reads TGTGCCAGCAGTCGGGGACAGGGGCAAGAGACCCAGTACTTC.

This clonotype has a handful of counts. CDR3 sequence: CASSLTGQGAGELFF. For the CDR3, the DNA is TGTGCCAGCAGCCTTACGGGACAGGGGGCCGGGGAGCTGTTTTTT. This chain joins TRBV7-3 and TRBJ2-2; 11 bases agree with TRBD1. The CDR3 extends over 15 amino acids. V lost 5 bases, J lost 6 bases, and 5 bases stayed unmatched. From germline, CDR1 is SGHTA and CDR2 FQGTGA.

In its sample, this clonotype was seen a few times. The chain couples TRBV7-9 to TRBJ2-1; TRBD2 might be the D (5 bases). This CDR3 spans 15 amino acids. V was cut by 3 bases and J by 8 bases, with 17 bases left in between. Looked up from germline, CDR1 is SEHNR and CDR2 is FQNEAQ (reference sequence). CDR3 region: CASSLERVGIDEQFF. The CDR3 nucleotides read TGTGCCAGCAGCTTGGAGAGGGTAGGAATCGATGAGCAGTTCTTC.

This clonotype has ten or more counts. V gene TRBV29-1 combines with J gene TRBJ2-5; D not certain. The CDR3 length is 11 residues. Looked up from germline, CDR1 is SQVTM and CDR2 is ANQGSEA. The V end was cut by 7 bases, the J end by 4 bases, with 10 bases between. The CDR3 is CSAGPRETQYF. The CDR3 DNA is TGCAGCGCTGGACCGCGAGAGACCCAGTACTTC.

The J gene is TRBJ2-7, the V gene TRBV9; 8 bases match TRBD2. Germline V lookup: CDR1 SGDLS, CDR2 YYNGEE. With 5 bases clipped from V and 6 bases from J, the junction kept 10 bases outside the gene matches. The CDR3 contains 14 residues. This CDR3 reads CASSLGLVNSEQYF. The CDR3 DNA reads as TGTGCCAGCAGTTTGGGACTAGTCAACAGCGAGCAGTACTTC.

The V and J genes are TRBV15 and TRBJ2-1, with 7 positions matching TRBD1. Per germline, CDR1 LNHNV and CDR2 YYDKDF (reference sequence). V lost 7 bases to trimming and J lost 7 bases; unmatched junction nucleotides: 16. This CDR3 contains 16 residues. CDR3 residues: CATTQERQGALNEQFF. The CDR3 region has the DNA TGTGCCACCACCCAGGAACGACAGGGAGCACTAAATGAGCAGTTCTTC.